This T cell receptor (beta chain) was sequenced in a study of OX40 agonist ivuxolimab in advanced cancers. Study context: Patients assigned to dose escalation were diagnosed with hepatocellular carcinoma, melanoma, renal cell or head and neck cancer.

Sequenced by immunoSEQ multiplex PCR; TCRdb stores in-frame clones only, minus some. Seen here are 60,000 or so clones, approximately 88% observed once, and the top ten hold approximately 5.4%. As to this clone: Its target is unknown.

Peripheral blood came from all dose cohorts at three timepoints. Findings of the study overall: Normalized expansion of T-cell clones was also low for some nonresponders.

Germline V CDR1 and CDR2: SEHNR, FQNEAQ (reference sequence). V lost 5 bases to trimming and J lost 3 bases; unmatched junction nucleotides: 10. This CDR3 has 17 residues. The receptor was isolated from an adult with an advanced solid tumor such as melanoma, head and neck, liver or kidney cancer. The J gene is TRBJ1-5, the V gene TRBV7-9; 10 bases align to TRBD1. This material consisted of CD4+ or CD8+ T cells sorted from blood, taken in a trial of the OX40 agonist ivuxolimab. The CDR3 coding sequence is TGTGCCAGCAGCATTTACCGGGACAGGGGTGCCAATCAGCCCCAGCATTTT. Its protein is CASSIYRDRGANQPQHF.